This TCR beta chain was found in a study of shared clonotypes between healthy human individuals. The CDR3 runs to 13 residues. Germline-derived CDR1 and CDR2 are SEHNR and FQNEAQ (reference sequence). V lost 1 base and J lost 8, with 11 bases in between. Deep-level assay runs were performed. Data came from immunoSEQ multiplex PCR; TCRdb stores just in-frame clones and leaves some out. The sample carries about 1.1 million clones, more than 75% recorded once. The chain recombines TRBV7-9 with TRBJ1-1; D uncertain. The sequencing input was memory CD4+ T cells from PBMCs. This sample's subset: CD45RA-negative fraction. The TCR originated in a man younger than 30 in good health. Some clones in this sample may be carry-over from other donors' samples. The CDR3 protein is CASSLGERAEAFF. The DNA for the CDR3 is TGTGCCAGCAGCTTAGGGGAGAGGGCCGAAGCTTTCTTT. Filled out from reference TRBV7-9 and TRBJ1-1, the complete variable domain reads DTGVSQNPRHKITKRGQNVTFRCDPISEHNRLYWYRQTLGQGPEFLTYFQNEAQLEKSRLLSDRFSAERPKGSFSTLEIQRTEQGDSAMYLCASSLGERAEAFFGQGTRLTVV.